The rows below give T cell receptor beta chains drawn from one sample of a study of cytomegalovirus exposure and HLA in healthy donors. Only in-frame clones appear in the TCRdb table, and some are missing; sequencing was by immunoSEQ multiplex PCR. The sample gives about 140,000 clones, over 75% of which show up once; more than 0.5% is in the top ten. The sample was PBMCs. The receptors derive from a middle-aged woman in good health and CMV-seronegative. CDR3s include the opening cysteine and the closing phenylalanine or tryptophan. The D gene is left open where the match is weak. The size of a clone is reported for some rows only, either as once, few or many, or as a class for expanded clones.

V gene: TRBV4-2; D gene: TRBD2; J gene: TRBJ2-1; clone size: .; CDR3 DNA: TGTGCCAGCAGCCATACCGGGACTAGCGCGTCCAATGAGCAGTTCTTC; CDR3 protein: CASSHTGTSASNEQFF
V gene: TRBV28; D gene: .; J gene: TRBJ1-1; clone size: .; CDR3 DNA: TGTGCCAGCAGTTTATGGGCAGTGGGGGAGGCCACTGAAGCTTTCTTT; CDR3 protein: CASSLWAVGEATEAFF
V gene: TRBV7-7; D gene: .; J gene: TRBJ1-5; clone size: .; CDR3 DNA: TGTGCCAGCAGCCCCGGCCGGGATCAGCCCCAGCATTTT; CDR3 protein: CASSPGRDQPQHF
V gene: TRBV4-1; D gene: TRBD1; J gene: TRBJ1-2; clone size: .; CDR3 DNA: TGCGCCAGCAGTTGGTCGGGGACAGGGGGTGACTATGGCTACACCTTC; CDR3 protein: CASSWSGTGGDYGYTF
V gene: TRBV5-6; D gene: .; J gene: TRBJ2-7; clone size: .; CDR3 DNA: TGTGCCAGCAGCTTGGACGGTTACGAGCAGTACTTC; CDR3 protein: CASSLDGYEQYF
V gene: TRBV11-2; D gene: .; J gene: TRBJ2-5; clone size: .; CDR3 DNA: TGTGCCAGCAGCTTAGGCCCCAGGGAAGAGCAGTACTTC; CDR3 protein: CASSLGPREEQYF
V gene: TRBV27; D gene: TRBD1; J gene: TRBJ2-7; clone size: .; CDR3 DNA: TGTGCCAGCAGTTCCTTAAAGCTTCGGACAGGGAGCTCCTACGAGCAGTACTTC; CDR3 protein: CASSSLKLRTGSSYEQYF
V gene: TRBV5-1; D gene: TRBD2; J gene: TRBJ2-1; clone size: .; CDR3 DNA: TGCGCCAGCAGCTTCCCTAGCGGGAGCAATGAGCAGTTCTTC; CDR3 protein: CASSFPSGSNEQFF
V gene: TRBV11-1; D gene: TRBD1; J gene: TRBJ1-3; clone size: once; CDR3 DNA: TGTGCCAGCAGCTTCACAGGGGCAGGAAACACCATATATTTT; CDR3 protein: CASSFTGAGNTIYF
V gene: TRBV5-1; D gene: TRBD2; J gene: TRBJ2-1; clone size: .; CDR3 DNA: TGCGCCAGCAGCCACGGGACTAGCGGGATTGGTTATGAGCAGTTCTTC; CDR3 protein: CASSHGTSGIGYEQFF
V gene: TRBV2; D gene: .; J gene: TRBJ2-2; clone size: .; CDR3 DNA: TGTGCCAGCAGTGACGGGGGAGAGGGCACCGGGGAGCTGTTTTTT; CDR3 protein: CASSDGGEGTGELFF
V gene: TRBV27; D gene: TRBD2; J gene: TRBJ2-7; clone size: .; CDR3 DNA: TGTGCCAGCAAAAGACTAGCGGCCTTCGACGAGCAGTACTTC; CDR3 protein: CASKRLAAFDEQYF
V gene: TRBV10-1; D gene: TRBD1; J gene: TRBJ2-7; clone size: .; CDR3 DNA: TGCGCCAGCAGTGAGCACTTTGGGACAGGGACCCACGAGCAGTACTTC; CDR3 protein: CASSEHFGTGTHEQYF
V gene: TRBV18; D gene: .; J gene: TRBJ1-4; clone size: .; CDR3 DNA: TGTGCCAGCTCACCATATCGGGGGGACACTAATGAAAAACTGTTTTTT; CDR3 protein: CASSPYRGDTNEKLFF
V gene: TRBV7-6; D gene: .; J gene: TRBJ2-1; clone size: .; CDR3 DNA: TGTGCCAGCAGCCCCGCCGGCAGGATGGAGGTGCAGTTCTTC; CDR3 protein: CASSPAGRMEVQFF
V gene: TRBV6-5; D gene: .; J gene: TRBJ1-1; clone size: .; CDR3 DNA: TGTGCCAGCAGTTACTGGGGGGTCCCGAACACTGAAGCTTTCTTT; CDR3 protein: CASSYWGVPNTEAFF
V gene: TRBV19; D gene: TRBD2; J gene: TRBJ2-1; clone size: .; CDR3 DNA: TGTGCCAGTAGTATGCTAGCGGGAGGCTCCAATGAGCAGTTCTTC; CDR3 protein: CASSMLAGGSNEQFF
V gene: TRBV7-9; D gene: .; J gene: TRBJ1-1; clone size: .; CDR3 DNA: TGTTCCAGCAGCTATGTCCTTAACACTGAAGCTTTCTTT; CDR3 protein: CSSSYVLNTEAFF
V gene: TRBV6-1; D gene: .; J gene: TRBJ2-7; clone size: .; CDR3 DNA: TGTGCCAGTAATTCCTACGAGCAGTACTTC; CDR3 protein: CASNSYEQYF
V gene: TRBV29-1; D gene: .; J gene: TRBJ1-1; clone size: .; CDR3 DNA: TGCAGCGTTGAATCGGGTAGCCGTGAAGCTTTCTTT; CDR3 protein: CSVESGSREAFF
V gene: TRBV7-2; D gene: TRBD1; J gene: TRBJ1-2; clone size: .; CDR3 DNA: TGTGCCAGCAGCTTAAGAGGGGGCGATGGCTACACCTTC; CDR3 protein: CASSLRGGDGYTF
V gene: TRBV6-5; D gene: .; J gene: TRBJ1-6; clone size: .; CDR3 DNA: TGTGCCAGCAGTCAGGGCCGGGGGGGATCACCCCTCCACTTT; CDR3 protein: CASSQGRGGSPLHF
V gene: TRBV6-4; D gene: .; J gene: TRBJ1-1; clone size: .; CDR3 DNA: TGTGCCAGCAGGCCCATGGGGGCGATGAACACTGAAGCTTTCTTT; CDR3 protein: CASRPMGAMNTEAFF
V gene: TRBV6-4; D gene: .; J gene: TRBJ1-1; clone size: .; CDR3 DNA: TGTGCCAGCAGGACAGGCCCCCTCAACACTGAAGCTTTCTTT; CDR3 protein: CASRTGPLNTEAFF
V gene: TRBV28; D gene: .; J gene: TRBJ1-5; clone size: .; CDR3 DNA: TGTGCCAGCAGCCCGCCGACCGGGGGAAGGCAGCCCCAGCATTTT; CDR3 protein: CASSPPTGGRQPQHF
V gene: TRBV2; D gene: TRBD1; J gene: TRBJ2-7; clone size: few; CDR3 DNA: TGTGCCAGCAAGGACAGGGGGAGATACGAGCAGTACTTC; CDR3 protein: CASKDRGRYEQYF
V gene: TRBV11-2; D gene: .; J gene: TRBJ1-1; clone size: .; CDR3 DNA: TGTGCCAGCAGCTTAGTCCCAGGCATCGACGCTTTCTTT; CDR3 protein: CASSLVPGIDAFF
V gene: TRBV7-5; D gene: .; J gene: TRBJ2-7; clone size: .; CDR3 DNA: TGTGCCAGAAGCACAGGGCGCCGTACCTACGAGCAGTACTTC; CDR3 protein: CARSTGRRTYEQYF